This TCR beta chain was sequenced for a study of T-cell reconstitution after alpha-beta-depleted transplantation in children (dated by TCRdb to 2016 to 2017). About the investigation overall: Using TCR repertoire profiling, the study quantitatively followed how T-cell immune reconstitution unfolded in children after TCRalphabeta/CD19-depleted allogeneic hematopoietic cell transplantation. On the study overall, not on this receptor specifically: About two months after transplant, the apparently early recovery of alphabetaT-cell counts reportedly depended on just several hundred clones that had expanded rapidly and came from non-depleted graft cells. In some patients, high TCRbeta diversity at day 60 was attributed to recipient T cells and intrathymic progenitors that had survived conditioning. Hyperexpanded clone frequencies declined over subsequent months; after one year, T-cell counts and TCRbeta diversity were mostly attributed to newly produced T cells.

Per the publication, the treatment or condition label means: allogeneic hematopoietic cell transplantation with graft depleted of TCRalphabeta T cells and CD19 B cells. TCRalphabeta/CD19-depleted allogeneic hematopoietic cell grafts were given to the transplant recipients, all of whom were children. Concerning this clonotype itself: The antigen it recognizes is unknown. No qualities accompany the bases; no much larger clone lies one base away.

The library was built by means of PCR. The instrument given in TCRdb is Illumina HiSeq 2500. To normalize quantification of the TCRbeta repertoire, the TCR libraries were built with molecular barcoding that relied on unique molecular identifiers. The public reads were reprocessed in TCRdb via fastp at Q25 and MiXCR, keeping in-frame beta chains. Rows merge per CDR3 protein into single entries with the most common DNA and genes. Across this sample there are about 580,000 distinct CDR3 sequences, with roughly 23% seen only once. Roughly 14% of the sample belongs to the ten largest clones. This clonotype was sampled from a boy less than two years old who had a stem cell transplant for acute myeloid leukemia, so the T cells may come from the graft donor. The sample in question was PBMCs, mostly from graft donor cells, obtained 360 days after TCRalphabeta/CD19-depleted stem cell transplant.

CDR3 protein: CASSLESVRNTEAFF. The DNA sequence follows: TGTGCCAGCAGCTTAGAGAGTGTGCGGAACACTGAAGCTTTCTTT. The chain joins TRBV7-2 to TRBJ1-1, with the D gene uncertain. CDR1 and CDR2, per the germline V gene, are SGHTA and FQGNSA. Including the terminal cysteine and phenylalanine, the CDR3 comprises 15 residues. The read is trimmed to its CDR3 DNA, 45 bases read in frame from base 1. V was cut back by 1 base and J by 1 base, leaving a gap of 10 bases between them.